The next 22 T cell receptor beta chains were all read from a single sample in a study of early T cells in non-severe SARS-CoV-2 infection. A single record per CDR3 protein comes from TCRdb applying MiXCR to the 5' RACE reads. Among 60,000 or so distinct CDR3 sequences listed, approximately 11% were seen once. Sample: whole blood. All receptors come from an adult who was a healthcare worker with PCR-confirmed SARS-CoV-2 infection or an uninfected control (not recorded which).

This clonotype was observed at least ten times. The CDR3 is CASSWTGDSPLHF. CDR3 nucleotides: TGTGCCAGCAGCTGGACAGGGGATTCACCCCTCCACTTT. The rearrangement uses TRBV5-4 and TRBJ1-6; TRBD1 matches at 9 bases. Germline-derived CDR1 and CDR2 are SGHNT and YYREEE (reference sequence). CDR3 length equals 13 residues. V lost 3 bases to trimming and J lost 8 bases; unmatched junction nucleotides: 0.

There are many counts of this clonotype. The CDR3 coding sequence is TGCGCCAGCAGTCCAGGGGCCGTCACAGATACGCAGTATTTT. Protein: CASSPGAVTDTQYF. The chain carries TRBV23-1 and TRBJ2-3, with D maybe TRBD1 (6 bases). TRBV23-1 is flagged as an ORF with uncertain function. V was shortened by 4 bases and J by 2 bases, with 10 bases between the two germline ends. The CDR3 is 14 amino acids.

The chain employs TRBV18 and TRBJ1-3; D is uncertain. Trimming cost V 3 bases and J 1 base, with 16 bases left between them. The CDR3 covers 17 residues. The V gene's germline CDR1 is KGHSH and CDR2 LQKENI. The CDR3 DNA sequence: TGTGCCAGCTCACCCTTTTCCACCAGCATATCTGGAAACACCATATATTTT. The encoded protein is CASSPFSTSISGNTIYF.

In this sample, this clonotype turned up many times. The V call is TRBV7-9, the J call TRBJ2-2; the match to TRBD1 covers 8 bases. This CDR3 has 16 residues. With 6 bases clipped from V and 0 bases from J, the junction kept 6 bases outside the gene matches. The germline V gene encodes CDR1 SEHNR and CDR2 FQNEAQ (reference sequence). The CDR3 loop reads CASSTLQGANTGELFF. In nucleotides, the CDR3 is TGTGCCAGCAGTACACTACAGGGGGCGAACACCGGGGAGCTGTTTTTT.

This clonotype was counted a few times. This chain joins TRBV10-3 and TRBJ2-1; weak D call: TRBD2 (5 bases). Per germline, CDR1 ENHRY and CDR2 SYGVKD. This CDR3 contains 17 residues. The V end lost 8 bases, the J end lost 6 bases, and 26 bases lay between the germline ends. The CDR3 nucleotides are TGTGCCATCCATGGGGTGCCGGAGGAACAAACTCCCAATGAGCAGTTCTTC. Translating gives CAIHGVPEEQTPNEQFF.

The sample holds many counts of this clonotype. V and J are TRBV29-1 and TRBJ1-1; D unclear. Trimming shortened V by 6 bases and J by 1 base, and 15 bases separated the two germline ends. The germline CDR1 and CDR2 sequences are SQVTM and ANQGSEA. The CDR3 contains 14 residues. The CDR3 coding sequence is TGCAGCGTCTCACAAGGTGTCTGGAACACTGAAGCTTTCTTT. Residues: CSVSQGVWNTEAFF.

This clonotype was seen at least ten times. The CDR3 region has the DNA TGTGCCAGTAGTGGCCCGGGGGCCGGGGAGCTGTTTTTT. This sequence encodes CASSGPGAGELFF. The rearrangement links TRBV19 to TRBJ2-2, with D perhaps matching TRBD2 (6 bases). The length of the CDR3 is 13 residues. Germline values: CDR1 LNHDA, CDR2 SQIVND (reference sequence). Trimming cost V 5 bases and J 6 bases, with 10 bases left between them.

This clonotype was detected many times. The chain employs TRBV7-8 and TRBJ1-2, with D maybe TRBD1 (5 bases). CDR1 and CDR2 (germline): SGHVS, FQNEAQ. CDR3 length equals 16 residues. Between the trimmed V and J ends, which lost 2 bases and 0 bases, there was a span of 13 bases. The CDR3 protein is CASSLHGGDANYGYTF. As DNA, the CDR3 is TGTGCCAGCAGCTTACACGGGGGGGATGCTAACTATGGCTACACCTTC.

This clonotype was detected a few times. The V and J genes are TRBV15 and TRBJ2-7; D possibly corresponds to TRBD1 (6 bases). The CDR3 has 13 amino acids. Germline assignment: CDR1 LNHNV and CDR2 YYDKDF (reference sequence). The V and J ends lost 4 bases and 5 bases respectively, with 12 bases between them. CDR3 loop: CATSKTGPDEQYF. For the CDR3, the DNA is TGTGCCACCAGCAAAACAGGGCCCGACGAGCAGTACTTC.

This clonotype was recorded many times. The chain employs TRBV19 and TRBJ1-5, with TRBD1 as a possible D gene (5 bases). CDR3 length: 13 amino acids. The V end was cut by 3 bases, the J end by 7 bases, with 10 bases between. The V gene's germline CDR1 is LNHDA and CDR2 SQIVND (reference sequence). CDR3 sequence (DNA): TGTGCCAGTAGTATGTCAGGGAGCCAGCCCCAGCATTTT. Encoded protein: CASSMSGSQPQHF.

V usage is TRBV6-5 and J usage is TRBJ1-2, with TRBD1 as a possible D gene (6 bases). CDR3 length: 16 residues. V gave up 6 bases and J gave up 4 bases, with 21 bases separating them. Germline V lookup: CDR1 MNHEY, CDR2 SVGAGI. The CDR3 DNA is TGTGCCAGCAGCCCCGACCTACAGGGTTCTAGCTATGGCTACACCTTC. Amino acid sequence: CASSPDLQGSSYGYTF.

There are many counts of this clonotype. The V gene is TRBV4-3, the J gene TRBJ2-3; 12 positions agree with TRBD1. The CDR3 spans 17 residues. Per germline, CDR1 LGHNA and CDR2 YSLEER. J gave up 3 bases and V 1 base, and 5 bases lay outside the gene matches. In DNA form, the CDR3 reads TGCGCCAGCAGCCAAGCGGGGGGACAGGGGGCAACAGATACGCAGTATTTT. Translation gives CASSQAGGQGATDTQYF.

CDR3 region: CASSQGPQGGRNQPQHF. Written as DNA, the CDR3 is TGTGCCAGCAGCCAAGGGCCCCAGGGGGGACGGAATCAGCCCCAGCATTTT. This chain connects TRBV3-1 to TRBJ1-5, with 7 bases identical to TRBD1. Germline values: CDR1 LGHDT, CDR2 YNNKEL (reference sequence). J was trimmed by 4 bases and V by 1 base; bases with no gene match: 10. The CDR3 spans 17 residues. The variable domain in full, with the rest retrieved from reference TRBV3-1 and TRBJ1-5, is DTAVSQTPKYLVTQMGNDKSIKCEQNLGHDTMYWYKQDSKKFLKIMFSYNNKELIINETVPNRFSPKSPDKAHLNLHINSLELGDSAVYFCASSQGPQGGRNQPQHFGDGTRLSIL.

This clonotype occurred a few times. The V gene is TRBV4-3, the J gene TRBJ2-5, with D unclear. The germline gives CDR1 LGHNA, CDR2 YSLEER. CDR3 size: 14 residues. Trimming cost V 3 bases and J 2 bases, with 10 bases left between them. The chain's CDR3 is CASSQFLRQETQYF. The CDR3 DNA is TGCGCCAGCAGCCAGTTTCTCCGTCAAGAGACCCAGTACTTC.

The sample holds many counts of this clonotype. The chain has TRBV29-1 and TRBJ2-6; tentatively, D is TRBD1 or TRBD2 (6 bases each). The length of the CDR3 is 16 residues. The V end lost 6 bases, the J end lost 1 base, and 16 bases lay between the germline ends. From germline, CDR1 is SQVTM and CDR2 ANQGSEA. The CDR3 sequence is CSVGGQPGSGANVLTF. DNA of the CDR3: TGCAGCGTGGGGGGACAACCAGGATCTGGGGCCAACGTCCTGACTTTC.

This chain uses TRBV5-6 with TRBJ1-2; unclear D gene. Germline V CDR1 and CDR2: SGHDT, YYEEEE. Trimming cost V 4 bases and J 2 bases, with 12 bases left between them. The CDR3 extends over 14 amino acids. The CDR3 here is CASSPSRLNYGYTF. Here the CDR3 DNA reads TGTGCCAGCAGCCCATCCAGGTTAAACTATGGCTACACCTTC.

The chain employs TRBV24-1 and TRBJ2-1; 10 bases line up with TRBD2. Germline V gene sequence: CDR1 KGHDR, CDR2 SFDVKD. The CDR3 runs 15 residues. The V segment lost 9 bases and the J segment 6 bases; nucleotides outside the gene matches: 10. CDR3 in DNA: TGTGCCACCGGCCTAGCGGGGGCGCCGACCAATGAGCAGTTCTTC. It yields the protein CATGLAGAPTNEQFF.

The genes are TRBV3-1 and TRBJ2-7, with 8 nucleotides matching TRBD1. The CDR3 has 14 amino acids. The V and J ends lost 4 bases and 4 bases, in that order; junction bases with no gene match: 6. The germline gives CDR1 LGHDT, CDR2 YNNKEL (reference sequence). CDR3 sequence reads: CASSRRDRLYEQYF. The CDR3 DNA follows: TGTGCCAGCAGCCGCCGGGACAGGTTATACGAGCAGTACTTC.

In its sample, this clonotype was seen a few times. The chain employs TRBV3-1 and TRBJ2-7; the match to TRBD1 covers 8 bases. The V gene's germline CDR1 is LGHDT and CDR2 YNNKEL (reference sequence). The CDR3 extends over 14 amino acids. V shed 1 base, J shed 7 bases, and the junction held 6 bases outside the gene matches. The CDR3 DNA is TGTGCCAGCAGCCAAGTCAGGACAGGGCGAGAGCAGTACTTC. Protein: CASSQVRTGREQYF.

A few counts support this clonotype. The CDR3 DNA is TGCAGCGTTACGAACGGTGGGGCTTTCTTT. Encoded protein: CSVTNGGAFF. This rearrangement joins TRBV29-1 to TRBJ1-1; D is undetermined. Trimming took 5 bases from V and 11 from J, leaving 12 bases between them. This CDR3 has 10 amino acids. Germline CDR1 and CDR2: SQVTM and ANQGSEA.

The sample holds many counts of this clonotype. This chain links TRBV4-3 with TRBJ2-1, with a weak D call TRBD1 (5 bases). The germline V and J ends were trimmed by 0 bases and 11 bases, with 8 bases remaining between them. CDR3 length: 12 residues. CDR1 is LGHNA, CDR2 YSLEER, per germline. The CDR3 nucleotides read TGCGCCAGCAGCCAAGAAAGGGGCAAGCAGTTCTTC. This gives the protein CASSQERGKQFF.

The V call is TRBV29-1, the J call TRBJ1-5; a possible D gene is TRBD1 (6 bases). V lost 6 bases to trimming and J lost 1 base, with 10 bases between them. In germline, CDR1 is SQVTM, CDR2 ANQGSEA. CDR3 length: 13 residues. The CDR3 DNA sequence: TGCAGCGTCCAGGGGACAAGCAATCAGCCCCAGCATTTT. Residues: CSVQGTSNQPQHF.